This TCR beta chain was captured in a study of blood T cells in healthy people across ages. This clonotype was counted at least ten times. What it binds is unknown. The CDR3 has 13 amino acids. Looked up from germline, CDR1 is MNHNY and CDR2 is SVGAGI (reference sequence). V was cut by 6 bases and J by 0 bases, with 6 bases left in between. Study observations and caveats: Comparison with aged donors showed that long-lived donors had more naive CD4+ cells and higher diversity. Per million T cells, the diversity of TCR beta decreased roughly linearly as age advanced.

Ranging in age from roughly 6 to 95, the donors were healthy Caucasian individuals from Russia. A second roughly 6 to 11 cycle PCR used barcoded and J-beta primers. TCRdb processed the 5' RACE reads anew with MiXCR; each CDR3 protein has one entry. The data show 1.5 million or so distinct CDR3 sequences, approximately 39% seen once. The sample taken for sequencing was blood. This chain joins TRBV6-6 and TRBJ1-5; D remains unclear. The sequence was collected from a woman between 18 and 29 years old in good health. For the CDR3, the DNA is TGTGCCAGCAGATGGGATAGCAATCAGCCCCAGCATTTT. Translation: CASRWDSNQPQHF.